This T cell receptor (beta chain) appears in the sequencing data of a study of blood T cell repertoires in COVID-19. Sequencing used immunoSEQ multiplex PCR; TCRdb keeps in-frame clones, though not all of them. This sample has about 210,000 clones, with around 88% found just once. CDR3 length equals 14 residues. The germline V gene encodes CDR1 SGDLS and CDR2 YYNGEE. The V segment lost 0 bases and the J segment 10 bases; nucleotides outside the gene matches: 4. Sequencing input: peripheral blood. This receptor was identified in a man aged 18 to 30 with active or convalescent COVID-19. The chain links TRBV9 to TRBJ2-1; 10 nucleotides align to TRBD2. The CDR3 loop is CASSVGGLAMEQFF. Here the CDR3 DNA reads TGTGCCAGCAGCGTAGGGGGACTAGCGATGGAGCAGTTCTTC.